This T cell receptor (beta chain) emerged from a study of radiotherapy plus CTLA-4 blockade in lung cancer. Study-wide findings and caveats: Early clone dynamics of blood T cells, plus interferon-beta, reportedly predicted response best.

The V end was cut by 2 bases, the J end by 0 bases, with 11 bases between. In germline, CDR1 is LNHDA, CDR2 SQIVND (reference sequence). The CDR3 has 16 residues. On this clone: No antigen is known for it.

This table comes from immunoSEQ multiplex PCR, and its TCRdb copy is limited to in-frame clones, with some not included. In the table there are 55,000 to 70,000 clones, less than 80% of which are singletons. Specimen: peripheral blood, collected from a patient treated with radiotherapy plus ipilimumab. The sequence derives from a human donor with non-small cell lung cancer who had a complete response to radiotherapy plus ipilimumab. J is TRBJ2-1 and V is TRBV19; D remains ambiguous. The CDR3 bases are TGTGCCAGTAGTATATTGGCTAGAAGCTCCTACAATGAGCAGTTCTTC. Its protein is CASSILARSSYNEQFF.